A single sample is the source of the 26 T cell receptor beta chains below, sequenced in a study of blood T cells in healthy people across ages (dated by TCRdb to the mid-2010s). Library method: 5' RACE. This sample was sequenced with an Illumina HiSeq 2500. A second PCR of about 6 to 11 cycles was performed with a sample-barcoded 5' primer and a J-beta primer mix. In TCRdb, the public reads were trimmed at Q25 with fastp and aligned with MiXCR, with productive beta chains retained. Identical CDR3 proteins give one entry, which carries the most common genes and DNA. This sample lists 950,000 to 1,200,000 distinct CDR3 sequences; more than 30% were detected once. The ten largest clones add up to approximately 14% of the sample. The sample consisted of blood. These TCRs come from a man younger than 35 in good health.

Concerning this clonotype: This clone may be a read error of a much larger clone one base away. This sequence joins TRBV20-1 and TRBJ2-7, with D possibly being TRBD1 (5 bases). The J call may be incorrect, as the DNA end agrees better with TRBJ2-5. Germline CDR1 reads DFQATT; CDR2 reads SNEGSKA (reference sequence). The length of the CDR3 is 15 residues. The CDR3 DNA sequence: TGCAGTGCTAGAGACGACAGTTCCCTGACGGAGACCCAGTACTTC. Residues: CSARDDSSLTETQYF.

Worth noting for this clonotype: This may arise from a read error, as a much more abundant clone is one base away. V usage is TRBV20-1 and J usage is TRBJ2-1, with D perhaps assigned TRBD1 or TRBD2 (5 bases each). CDR1 and CDR2 from the germline V gene are DFQATT and SNEGSKA (reference sequence). The germline V and J ends were trimmed by 6 bases and 10 bases, with 16 bases remaining between them. This CDR3 is 12 amino acids long. This chain's CDR3 is CSAVGRNYEQFF. CDR3 in DNA: TGCAGTGCGGTGGGACGGAATTACGAGCAGTTCTTC.

V is TRBV3-1 and J is TRBJ2-3, with D perhaps TRBD2 (7 bases). Germline V lookup: CDR1 LGHDT, CDR2 YNNKEL (reference sequence). This CDR3 is 16 amino acids long. V dropped 4 bases and J dropped 2 bases, with 16 bases sitting between them. CDR3 region: CASSPLGGAHTDTQYF. The CDR3 nucleotides read TGTGCCAGCAGCCCCCTGGGGGGGGCCCACACAGATACGCAGTATTTT.

The chain recombines TRBV28 with TRBJ1-3; D unresolved. The germline V gene has CDR1 MDHEN and CDR2 SYDVKM. The V end was cut by 2 bases, the J end by 0 bases, with 11 bases between. The CDR3 extends over 16 amino acids. The CDR3 region is CASSLMRLTSGNTIYF. CDR3 bases: TGTGCCAGCAGTTTAATGAGACTGACCTCTGGAAACACCATATATTTT.

The rearrangement links TRBV15 to TRBJ2-4; tentative D call: TRBD2 (6 bases). The length of the CDR3 is 16 residues. V was pared by 5 bases and J by 0 bases, with 14 bases between. Germline V gene sequence: CDR1 LNHNV, CDR2 YYDKDF (reference sequence). Here the CDR3 DNA reads TGTGCCACCAGCGAACTAGCAAACTTAGCCAAAAACATTCAGTACTTC. Protein sequence: CATSELANLAKNIQYF.

V and J are TRBV6-5 and TRBJ2-7, with TRBD1 matching 7 bases. This CDR3 comprises 14 residues. V shed 7 bases and J 4 bases; nucleotides not matched to a gene: 10. The V gene's germline CDR1 is MNHEY and CDR2 SVGAGI. The CDR3 reads CASKRAGTDYEQYF. CDR3 in DNA: TGTGCCAGCAAGAGAGCCGGGACAGATTACGAGCAGTACTTC.

This clonotype was picked up a small number of times. J is TRBJ1-2 and V is TRBV5-1; possible D gene TRBD1, 6 bases. CDR1 and CDR2 from the germline V gene are SGHRS and YFSETQ. The CDR3 is 13 residues long. The V end was cut by 4 bases, the J end by 6 bases, with 13 bases between. CDR3 region: CASSLQGRDGYTF. The CDR3 DNA follows: TGCGCCAGCAGCCTACAGGGAAGAGATGGCTACACCTTC.

V gene TRBV6-1 combines with J gene TRBJ2-2; D might be TRBD2 (6 bases). V dropped 8 bases and J dropped 4 bases, with 17 bases sitting between them. From germline, CDR1 is MNHNS and CDR2 SASEGT. The length of the CDR3 is 15 residues. The CDR3 loop reads CASGKGGRITGELFF. In nucleotides, the CDR3 is TGTGCCAGCGGTAAGGGAGGAAGAATCACCGGGGAGCTGTTTTTT.

This chain links TRBV12-5 with TRBJ1-2, with D maybe TRBD1 (5 bases). V was trimmed by 3 bases and J by 8 bases, leaving 13 bases between them. In germline, CDR1 is LGHNT, CDR2 FRNRAP. This CDR3 region has 13 residues. The CDR3: CASGFGREGGYTF. DNA for the CDR3: TGTGCTAGTGGTTTTGGCAGGGAAGGGGGCTACACCTTC.

The J gene is TRBJ2-5, the V gene TRBV3-1, with D tentatively TRBD1 (5 bases). The germline gives CDR1 LGHDT, CDR2 YNNKEL (reference sequence). V lost 2 bases, J lost 4 bases, and 20 bases lay in between. This CDR3 spans 17 amino acids. The CDR3 DNA sequence: TGTGCCAGCAGCCAAACGAAGGGTCAGGGCCAGGGAGAGACCCAGTACTTC. The encoded protein is CASSQTKGQGQGETQYF.

This chain joins TRBV9 and TRBJ1-6; TRBD1 matches 9 bases. The trim removed 3 bases at V and 10 bases at J, leaving 8 bases unmatched. Germline lookup yields CDR1 SGDLS and CDR2 YYNGEE. The CDR3 loop spans 15 amino acids. The CDR3 DNA follows: TGTGCCAGCAGCGCGCCGGGACAGGGAAGCTCACCCCTCCACTTT. Translated, it gives CASSAPGQGSSPLHF.

The V and J genes are TRBV4-3 and TRBJ2-2, with TRBD1 matching over 9 bases. CDR3 length: 14 residues. V trimming: 8 bases; J trimming: 6 bases; junction bases outside the gene matches: 7. CDR1 and CDR2 from the germline V gene are LGHNA and YSLEER. The CDR3 sequence is CASGQGLQSGELFF. The CDR3, as DNA: TGCGCCAGCGGACAGGGGTTACAGTCCGGGGAGCTGTTTTTT.

This chain links TRBV2 with TRBJ2-7; D gene ambiguous. Judging by the DNA end, TRBJ2-5 fits better; the J call may be wrong. The germline CDR1 and CDR2 sequences are SNHLY and FYNNEI. CDR3 size: 13 residues. For the CDR3, the DNA is TGTGCCAGCAGTGAACCCGTCGGAGAGACCCAGTACTTC. Translated: CASSEPVGETQYF.

The rearrangement uses TRBV20-1 and TRBJ2-7; 8 nucleotides align to TRBD2. Germline loops: CDR1 DFQATT, CDR2 SNEGSKA (reference sequence). This CDR3 is built from 15 residues. The ends lost 1 base at V and 7 bases at J; junction bases unmatched: 12. Here the CDR3 reads CSARVGSGVYNEQYF. For the CDR3, the DNA is TGCAGTGCTAGAGTGGGTAGCGGGGTCTACAATGAGCAGTACTTC.

The chain couples TRBV28 to TRBJ2-7; 8 bases agree with TRBD1. V shed 8 bases and J 2 bases; nucleotides not matched to a gene: 5. CDR3 length: 13 residues. The germline gives CDR1 MDHEN, CDR2 SYDVKM. Here the CDR3 DNA reads TGTGCCAGCGGACAGGGAGGAACCTACGAGCAGTACTTC. Protein product: CASGQGGTYEQYF.

The rearrangement uses TRBV20-1 and TRBJ2-5, with no clear D. The germline CDR1 and CDR2 sequences are DFQATT and SNEGSKA (reference sequence). The CDR3 loop spans 14 amino acids. V was clipped by 7 bases and J by 2 bases, with 17 bases between them. CDR3 sequence (DNA): TGCAGTGGGAAGCGCCTCACCCGGCAAGAGACCCAGTACTTC. It yields the protein CSGKRLTRQETQYF.

This clonotype was counted a few times. V usage is TRBV10-3 and J usage is TRBJ2-1; the match to TRBD1 covers 7 bases. J was trimmed by 6 bases and V by 10 bases; bases with no gene match: 12. Germline V gives CDR1 ENHRY, CDR2 SYGVKD. The CDR3 runs to 14 residues. CDR3 bases: TGTGCCACGCTTCCGGGACAGCCCGCCAATGAGCAGTTCTTC. This sequence encodes CATLPGQPANEQFF.

The chain joins TRBV5-5 to TRBJ2-1; a possible D gene is TRBD2 (5 bases). From germline, CDR1 is SGHKS and CDR2 YYEKEE (reference sequence). The length of the CDR3 is 15 residues. Trimming cost V 4 bases and J 0 bases, with 11 bases left between them. The CDR3 region has the DNA TGTGCCAGCAGCCCTTTTCGGGGCTCCTACAATGAGCAGTTCTTC. It is translated as CASSPFRGSYNEQFF.

The rearrangement links TRBV2 to TRBJ2-1; 9 nucleotides line up with TRBD2. This CDR3 is 15 amino acids long. The junction had 10 bases not matched to a gene; V was cut back by 9 bases and J by 4 bases. Germline V gene sequence: CDR1 SNHLY, CDR2 FYNNEI. The CDR3 reads CASLRAGGGYNEQFF. Written as DNA, the CDR3 is TGTGCCAGTTTGAGGGCGGGGGGGGGTTACAATGAGCAGTTCTTC.

This clonotype has just a few counts. The rearrangement joins TRBV12-3 or TRBV12-4 to TRBJ2-1; D call uncertain. V was cut by 2 bases and J by 9 bases, with 11 bases left in between. The CDR3 extends over 13 amino acids. CDR3 protein: CASSLSRGIEQFF. For the CDR3, the DNA is TGTGCCAGCAGTTTAAGTCGAGGTATTGAGCAGTTCTTC.

This clonotype was seen a handful of times. V is TRBV20-1 and J is TRBJ2-6, with D perhaps matching TRBD2 (5 bases). CDR3 size: 15 residues. Trimming took off 1 base at V and 1 base at J, with 8 bases between the two ends. Germline V gives CDR1 DFQATT, CDR2 SNEGSKA (reference sequence). CDR3 protein: CSARGGVSGANVLTF. The CDR3 nucleotides read TGCAGTGCTAGAGGGGGAGTATCTGGGGCCAACGTCCTGACTTTC.

The rearrangement joins TRBV12-3 or TRBV12-4 to TRBJ2-3; possibly TRBD2 for D (5 bases). The CDR3 has 14 amino acids. V was trimmed by 7 bases and J by 4 bases, leaving 15 bases between them. CDR3 in DNA: TGTGCCAGCATTACAACAGTGAGGGCAGATACGCAGTATTTT. Translating it yields CASITTVRADTQYF.

The V gene is TRBV4-1, the J gene TRBJ2-3; D tentatively reads TRBD1 or TRBD2 (6 bases each). The CDR3 spans 17 residues. Germline V gene data show CDR1 as MGHRA and CDR2 as YSYEKL. V was shortened by 0 bases and J by 0 bases, with 13 bases between the two germline ends. CDR3 in DNA: TGCGCCAGCAGCCAAGAGAAAGGGGGGACTAGCACAGATACGCAGTATTTT. Its translation: CASSQEKGGTSTDTQYF.

Comment on this clonotype: This may arise from a read error, as a much more abundant clone is one base away. The chain has TRBV12-3 or TRBV12-4 and TRBJ2-3; D not resolved. CDR3 length: 14 residues. V lost 5 bases to trimming and J lost 2 bases, with 11 bases between them. CDR3 DNA: TGTGCCAGCAGTGTAACAGTTTTCACAGATACGCAGTATTTT. The encoded protein is CASSVTVFTDTQYF.

This clonotype was observed at least ten times. The chain employs TRBV5-1 and TRBJ2-7; the match to TRBD1 covers 10 bases. Germline lookup yields CDR1 SGHRS and CDR2 YFSETQ. V gave up 4 bases and J gave up 6 bases; unmatched junction bases: 10. The CDR3 spans 15 residues. CDR3 sequence reads: CASSQRQGAIPEQYF. CDR3 DNA sequence: TGCGCCAGCAGCCAACGACAGGGGGCAATCCCCGAGCAGTACTTC. The full variable domain, completed using reference TRBV5-1 and TRBJ2-7, is KAGVTQTPRYLIKTRGQQVTLSCSPISGHRSVSWYQQTPGQGLQFLFEYFSETQRNKGNFPGRFSGRQFSNSRSEMNVSTLELGDSALYLCASSQRQGAIPEQYFGPGTRLTVT.

This chain uses TRBV4-2 with TRBJ1-2; D perhaps matches TRBD1 (6 bases). V was shortened by 0 bases and J by 5 bases, with 25 bases between the two germline ends. Looked up from germline, CDR1 is LGHNA and CDR2 is YNFKEQ. The CDR3 has 19 amino acids. For the CDR3, the DNA is TGTGCCAGCAGCCAAGATCAGTCTGGGGGCAGCGACGAAAGATATGGCTACACCTTC. Encoded protein: CASSQDQSGGSDERYGYTF.